The clone carrying this T cell receptor (beta chain) was seen many times. What it recognizes is unknown. Thyroid surgery took place with no prior treatment in any patient. The data were obtained in a study of metastatic and nonmetastatic thyroid tumors. Regarding the study as a whole: Malignant thyroid tumors reportedly had TCR beta diversity that was significantly higher than in benign nodules, in blood and tumor.

The V gene's germline CDR1 is SNHLY and CDR2 FYNNEI. The CDR3 extends over 17 amino acids. Unmatched junction bases numbered 16, after V lost 6 bases and J lost 3 bases. MiXCR reprocessed the PCR reads for TCRdb. The table includes 30,000 to 35,000 clones, around 28% detected once. The V and J genes are TRBV2 and TRBJ1-1, with 7 bases aligning to TRBD1. The sequence was collected from a female donor with papillary thyroid cancer or a benign thyroid nodule (not recorded which). Some clones in this sample may be carry-over from other donors' samples. Material: blood. The CDR3 coding sequence is TGTGCCAGCAGATACAGGGGCCAGGGGATGTTTGACACTGAAGCTTTCTTT. Encoded protein: CASRYRGQGMFDTEAFF. The variable domain in full, completed from reference TRBV2 and TRBJ1-1, reads EPEVTQTPSHQVTQMGQEVILRCVPISNHLYFYWYRQILGQKVEFLVSFYNNEISEKSEIFDDQFSVERPDGSNFTLKIRSTKLEDSAMYFCASRYRGQGMFDTEAFFGQGTRLTVV.